This TCR beta chain was recovered during a study of blood T cell repertoires in COVID-19. Study at large: Acute-phase and convalescent COVID-19 samples originated in the United States, Italy and Spain. Nucleic acid was either cDNA or gDNA, and it came from T cells, B-cell-depleted T cells, or PBMCs.

Original processing methods: Estimated nucleated cell counts came from reference gene primer amplification. Sequenced by immunoSEQ multiplex PCR; TCRdb stores in-frame clones only, minus some. V, J and clone size reflect that table, while D and trimming were determined from the DNA. Of 200,000 to 300,000 clones listed, approximately 85% are singletons. CDR1 and CDR2 from the germline V gene are SEHNR and FQNEAQ (reference sequence). V lost 4 bases to trimming and J lost 0 bases, with 16 bases between them. This CDR3 contains 17 residues. The chain is built from TRBV7-9 and TRBJ1-3, with D perhaps TRBD1 (6 bases). Source material: peripheral blood. This TCR was sampled from a human donor in a cohort sampled during active COVID-19. The CDR3 DNA reads as TGTGCCAGCAGCTCCCGAGGGGGGGGTGGCTCTGGAAACACCATATATTTT. This sequence encodes CASSSRGGGGSGNTIYF.